These T cell receptor beta chains were read from a single sample in a study of blood T cell repertoires in COVID-19. Only in-frame clones appear in the TCRdb table, and some are missing; sequencing was by immunoSEQ multiplex PCR. The sample consists of a few hundred thousand clones, 86% of them appearing once. The sample consisted of peripheral blood. These receptors all stem from a woman aged 25 to 39 who had recovered from COVID-19. The CDR3 runs from the conserved cysteine through the conserved F or W. The D gene is left open where the match is weak. Rows may omit the clone size; those that give it use once, few, many or a size class.

clone_size: once
j_call: TRBJ2-7
d_call: -
v_call: TRBV28
cdr3_nt: TGTGCCAGCAGCGGGGTAGGGATCGACTACGAGCAGTACTTC
cdr3_aa: CASSGVGIDYEQYF

clone_size: many
j_call: TRBJ2-7
d_call: -
v_call: TRBV7-8
cdr3_nt: TGTGCCAGCAGTAAGGGAGTGGACGAGCAGTACTTC
cdr3_aa: CASSKGVDEQYF

clone_size: -
j_call: TRBJ1-4
d_call: -
v_call: TRBV5-1
cdr3_nt: TGCGCCAGCAGCAAGGACATCCCAACTAATGAAAAACTGTTTTTT
cdr3_aa: CASSKDIPTNEKLFF

clone_size: -
j_call: TRBJ1-5
d_call: -
v_call: TRBV19
cdr3_nt: TGTGCCAGTAGTATTGACAGGCAACCCAATCAGCCCCAGCATTTT
cdr3_aa: CASSIDRQPNQPQHF

clone_size: -
j_call: TRBJ2-6
d_call: -
v_call: TRBV30
cdr3_nt: TGTGCCTGGAGTGTAGGGAGAGGGGCCAACGTCCTGACTTTC
cdr3_aa: CAWSVGRGANVLTF

clone_size: -
j_call: TRBJ2-3
d_call: TRBD2
v_call: TRBV11-2
cdr3_nt: TGTGCCAGCAGCCCCTCACAGCGGGGTTTTGGCACAGATACGCAGTATTTT
cdr3_aa: CASSPSQRGFGTDTQYF

clone_size: -
j_call: TRBJ1-4
d_call: TRBD1
v_call: TRBV15
cdr3_nt: TGTGCCACCAGCCCTGGGACAGCCCCTGAAAAACTGTTTTTT
cdr3_aa: CATSPGTAPEKLFF

clone_size: -
j_call: TRBJ2-3
d_call: TRBD2
v_call: TRBV24-1
cdr3_nt: TGTGCCACCGGCGGGACTAGCGGGAGTACAGATACGCAGTATTTT
cdr3_aa: CATGGTSGSTDTQYF

clone_size: -
j_call: TRBJ2-7
d_call: TRBD2
v_call: TRBV30
cdr3_nt: TGTGCCTGGAGTGTACCTTTGACTAGCGGGTACTCCTACGAGCAGTACTTC
cdr3_aa: CAWSVPLTSGYSYEQYF

clone_size: -
j_call: TRBJ2-1
d_call: TRBD1
v_call: TRBV14
cdr3_nt: TGTGCCAGCAGCCAGAGAATAGGACAGGGGCTGAATGAGCAGTTCTTC
cdr3_aa: CASSQRIGQGLNEQFF

clone_size: once
j_call: TRBJ1-5
d_call: TRBD1
v_call: TRBV7-2
cdr3_nt: TGTGCCAGCAGCCCTAAGGGACAGGGAGACCAGCCCCAGCATTTT
cdr3_aa: CASSPKGQGDQPQHF

clone_size: -
j_call: TRBJ2-2
d_call: TRBD1
v_call: TRBV6-2/TRBV6-3
cdr3_nt: TGTGCCAGCAGCGACAGGGGAATTATCGGGGAGCTGTTTTTT
cdr3_aa: CASSDRGIIGELFF

clone_size: -
j_call: TRBJ2-1
d_call: -
v_call: TRBV10-3
cdr3_nt: TGTGCCATCAGTGAGTCGATGACGGGGGAGTACAATGAGCAGTTCTTC
cdr3_aa: CAISESMTGEYNEQFF